This T cell receptor (beta chain) was obtained from a study of neoadjuvant anti-PD-1 for oral cavity cancer. Looking at the study overall: Patients without progression got a fourth dose around day 43.

TCRdb's table, derived via immunoSEQ multiplex PCR, lists solely in-frame clones and lacks some. This table holds 10,000 to 15,000 clones, around 70% found once. The V gene's germline CDR1 is LNHDA and CDR2 SQIVND (reference sequence). This CDR3 has 14 residues. Losses at the gene ends were 7 bases for V and 6 bases for J; bases not matched to a gene: 9. Time point given: after neoadjuvant nivolumab, at surgical resection. These oral cavity squamous cell carcinomas were HPV-negative and locally advanced. Blood cells were analyzed directly, without culture or expansion. Study-level results: Only three patients per response group were TCR-analyzed; validation needed.

This clone was observed a handful of times. What it recognizes is unknown. This sequence was found in a person aged 35-80 years with oral cavity squamous cell carcinoma. V and J are TRBV19 and TRBJ1-5, with 7 bases fitting TRBD1. This specimen was PBMCs, taken after nivolumab (anti-PD-1) treatment. CDR3 DNA: TGTGCCAGTACCCAGGGGGGGCAGGCTCAGCCCCAGCATTTT. This codes for CASTQGGQAQPQHF.